The T cell receptor beta chain described here comes from a study of blood T cell repertoires in COVID-19. Study-level background: COVID-19 samples from acute and convalescent phases originated in the United States, Italy and Spain. Nucleic acid was either cDNA or gDNA, and it came from T cells, B-cell-depleted T cells, or PBMCs.

Per the original methods: Reference gene primer amplification gave nucleated cell count estimates. The table came from immunoSEQ multiplex PCR; TCRdb's copy has only in-frame clones and leaves some out. That table is the source of V, J and clone size, and D and trimming were worked out from the DNA. The data contain 110,000 or so clones, over 70% of them singletons. Sequencing used peripheral blood. This clonotype originated in a man between 45 and 60 years old with acute or convalescent COVID-19.

The CDR3: CATSDPGRANYGYTF. DNA for the CDR3: TGTGCCACCAGTGACCCGGGAAGGGCCAACTATGGCTACACCTTC. The J gene is TRBJ1-2, the V gene TRBV24-1, with D unclear. In germline, CDR1 is KGHDR, CDR2 SFDVKD. V lost 4 bases and J 2 bases, leaving 13 bases between the germline ends. This CDR3 spans 15 amino acids.